Each of the 8 T cell receptor beta chains below was sequenced from the same sample in a study of PD-1 blockade in classical Hodgkin lymphoma. Profiling relied on immunoSEQ multiplex PCR, and the TCRdb table lists in-frame clones only, not all of them. The table includes around 25,000 clones, around 80% detected once. All patients relapsed after autologous stem cell transplantation, and brentuximab vedotin exposure varied. This sample comprised peripheral blood mononuclear cells (PBMCs), obtained before the second cycle of nivolumab. The origin of the receptors is a human donor with classical Hodgkin lymphoma.

In nucleotides, the CDR3 is TGTGCCAGCAGCGGTTCCGGGACCCAAGAGACCCAGTACTTC. Encoded protein: CASSGSGTQETQYF. V gene TRBV5-6 combines with J gene TRBJ2-5; D tentatively fits TRBD1 or TRBD2 (5 bases each). Trimming stripped 4 bases from V and 1 base from J, with 11 bases between. Germline assignment: CDR1 SGHDT and CDR2 YYEEEE. This CDR3 has 14 residues.

The chain links TRBV18 to TRBJ2-5; D unclear. CDR3 length: 14 residues. Deletions cut 2 bases from V and 5 bases from J, with 12 bases between. CDR1 KGHSH and CDR2 LQKENI come from the germline V gene. The CDR3 sequence: CASSPGVPRETQYF. The CDR3, as DNA: TGTGCCAGCTCACCAGGAGTCCCTCGGGAGACCCAGTACTTC.

The chain uses TRBV27 and TRBJ1-5; 8 bases agree with TRBD1. The CDR3 spans 14 residues. Germline V gene lookup returns CDR1 MNHEY and CDR2 SMNVEV (reference sequence). Trimming took 5 bases from V and 5 from J; bases not matched to a gene: 5. The CDR3 loop is CASSRDRRYQPQHF. As DNA, the CDR3 is TGTGCCAGCAGTCGGGACAGGAGATATCAGCCCCAGCATTTT.

The chain employs TRBV19 and TRBJ2-7, with a tentative D call TRBD2 (5 bases). This CDR3 spans 16 amino acids. V shed 0 bases and J shed 3 bases, with 15 bases lying between them. Germline CDR1 is LNHDA and CDR2 is SQIVND (reference sequence). CDR3 DNA sequence: TGTGCCAGTAGTATAGATCGAGGGTCGGGCAGCTACGAGCAGTACTTC. Translated, it gives CASSIDRGSGSYEQYF.

This chain links TRBV2 with TRBJ2-1; TRBD1 might be the D (6 bases). CDR3 length: 12 residues. Germline lookup yields CDR1 SNHLY and CDR2 FYNNEI. V shed 6 bases and J shed 6 bases, with 9 bases lying between them. CDR3 protein: CASSQQGNEQFF. The CDR3 DNA reads as TGTGCCAGCAGCCAACAGGGCAATGAGCAGTTCTTC.

The J gene is TRBJ2-7, the V gene TRBV6-5; D uncertain. V gave up 7 bases and J gave up 3 bases, with 16 bases separating them. CDR1 and CDR2 (germline): MNHEY, SVGAGI. The CDR3 spans 14 residues. CDR3 nucleotide sequence: TGTGCCAGCACCCACATGGGTCACCTCTACGAGCAGTACTTC. Translated: CASTHMGHLYEQYF.

This chain joins TRBV7-9 and TRBJ1-3; D is uncertain. The CDR3 has 18 residues. Germline values: CDR1 SEHNR, CDR2 FQNEAQ (reference sequence). V was cut by 1 base and J by 0 bases, with 16 bases left in between. CDR3 in amino acids: CASSLVVGPGGSGNTIYF. DNA of the CDR3: TGTGCCAGCAGCTTAGTGGTGGGTCCGGGTGGCTCTGGAAACACCATATATTTT.

V usage is TRBV7-2 and J usage is TRBJ1-2; TRBD1 matches at 10 bases. Germline values: CDR1 SGHTA, CDR2 FQGNSA. Trimming took 5 bases from V and 5 from J; bases not matched to a gene: 8. The CDR3 consists of 15 residues. CDR3: CASSKRQGAEYGYTF. The CDR3 DNA follows: TGTGCCAGCAGCAAAAGACAGGGGGCGGAATATGGCTACACCTTC.